A selection of T cell receptor beta chains follows, all from one sample in a study of blood T cell repertoires in COVID-19. The protocol was immunoSEQ multiplex PCR, while the TCRdb copy is restricted to in-frame clones and leaves out a portion. The top ten hold around 3.3% of the sample, which has about 250,000 clones, around 90% seen once. The specimen was peripheral blood. These receptors were collected from a man younger than 30 with active or convalescent COVID-19. Each CDR3 is given with its conserved first and last residue. The order of the fields is J gene, V gene, CDR3 protein.

J: TRBJ2-7
V: TRBV2
CDR3: CASYGQGSSYEQYF

J: TRBJ1-4
V: TRBV28
CDR3: CASTTGWVEKLFF

J: TRBJ2-7
V: TRBV14
CDR3: CASSQDQRSEQYF

J: TRBJ1-2
V: TRBV6-5
CDR3: CASSYGGQGITHGYTF

J: TRBJ1-2
V: TRBV18
CDR3: CASSPKETGSYGYTF

J: TRBJ2-1
V: TRBV15
CDR3: CATSRTGWDYNEQFF

J: TRBJ2-7
V: TRBV5-4
CDR3: CASSGQGLYEQYF

J: TRBJ1-5
V: TRBV9
CDR3: CASSTEAGDKPQHF

J: TRBJ2-3
V: TRBV6-1
CDR3: CASSEGGQGGYTQYF

J: TRBJ1-2
V: TRBV23-1
CDR3: CASSQSGDFRSYTF

J: TRBJ1-5
V: TRBV27
CDR3: CASSSGTGGNQPQHF

J: TRBJ2-7
V: TRBV28
CDR3: CASRPGLAGVYEQYF

J: TRBJ1-2
V: TRBV1
CDR3: CTSSQDSGDRCGYTF

J: TRBJ1-2
V: TRBV5-5
CDR3: CASSLRVGAPLNYGYTF

J: TRBJ1-1
V: TRBV28
CDR3: CASSLTRGRGDTEAFF

J: TRBJ2-5
V: TRBV4-3
CDR3: CASSQADRGPAETQYF

J: TRBJ1-2
V: TRBV30
CDR3: CASPNWGGGNYGYTF

J: TRBJ2-3
V: TRBV10-1
CDR3: CASSESRALATDTQYF

J: TRBJ2-3
V: TRBV9
CDR3: CASSVGGGARTDTQYF

J: TRBJ2-2
V: TRBV14
CDR3: CASSQAGGPGTGELFF

J: TRBJ2-7
V: TRBV9
CDR3: CASSVGGVSSYEQYF

J: TRBJ1-1
V: TRBV7-9
CDR3: CASTKQGGDTEAFF

J: TRBJ1-2
V: TRBV28
CDR3: CASSLAGTYGYTF

J: TRBJ1-2
V: TRBV7-2
CDR3: CASIWAGARGYTF

J: TRBJ2-1
V: TRBV3-1/TRBV3-2
CDR3: CASREGLANYNEQFF

J: TRBJ2-3
V: TRBV9
CDR3: CASSPSGSSTDTQYF

J: TRBJ2-3
V: TRBV29-1
CDR3: CSVEGRVTDTQYF

J: TRBJ2-1
V: TRBV27
CDR3: CASKRESSYNEQFF

J: TRBJ2-1
V: TRBV9
CDR3: CASSVYRGQGLDEQFF

J: TRBJ2-7
V: TRBV7-6
CDR3: CASSPGTSGVREQYF

J: TRBJ2-7
V: TRBV10-3
CDR3: CAIRSGVSYEQYF

J: TRBJ2-7
V: TRBV27
CDR3: CASSIRTSGSSYEQYF

J: TRBJ2-1
V: TRBV20-1
CDR3: CSARGTGEQFF